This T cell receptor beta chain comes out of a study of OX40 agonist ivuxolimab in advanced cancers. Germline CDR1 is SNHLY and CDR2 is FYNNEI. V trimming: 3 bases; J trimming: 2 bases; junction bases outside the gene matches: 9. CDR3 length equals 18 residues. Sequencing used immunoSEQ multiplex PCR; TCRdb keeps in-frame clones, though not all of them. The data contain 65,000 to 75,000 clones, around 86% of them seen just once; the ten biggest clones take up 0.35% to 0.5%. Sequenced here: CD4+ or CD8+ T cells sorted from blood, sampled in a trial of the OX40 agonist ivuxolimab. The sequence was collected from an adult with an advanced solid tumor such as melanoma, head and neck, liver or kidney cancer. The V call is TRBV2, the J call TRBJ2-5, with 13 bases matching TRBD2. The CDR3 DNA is TGTGCCAGCAGTGAGGCCGCGACTAGCGGGGGGTCTCAAGAGACCCAGTACTTC. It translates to CASSEAATSGGSQETQYF.